Each of the 27 T cell receptor beta chains below was sequenced from the same sample in a study of blood T cell repertoires in COVID-19 (TCRdb year 2020). Library preparation used the immunoSEQ multiplex PCR assay. TCRdb mirrors the immuneACCESS table, restricted to in-frame sequences. Some clones are absent from its copies; in checked studies, under half trace to an unresolved V gene, and the reason for the others is unknown. The sample data list roughly 200,000 clones, and over 75% of these were observed just once. The ten biggest clones cover 3% to 3.5% of the sample. The source material was peripheral blood. The source of these receptors is a man in his 60s with acute or convalescent COVID-19.

The V and J genes are TRBV5-4 and TRBJ2-2, with 7 positions matching TRBD1. CDR3 length equals 15 residues. Germline CDR1 and CDR2: SGHNT and YYREEE (reference sequence). V was clipped by 5 bases and J by 4 bases; unmatched bases: 8. The CDR3 reads CASRSTGMITGELFF. The CDR3 DNA is TGTGCCAGCAGGTCGACAGGGATGATCACCGGGGAGCTGTTTTTT.

There are many counts of this clone. This CDR3 is also generated by other DNA sequences in the sample. The chain recombines TRBV11-1 with TRBJ2-7, with 7 bases aligning to TRBD1. The CDR3 is made up of 13 amino acids. Germline V gene sequence: CDR1 SGHAT, CDR2 FQDESV (reference sequence). V lost 5 bases to trimming and J lost 6 bases; unmatched junction nucleotides: 7. The CDR3 loop reads CASSRLGGSEQYF. CDR3 nucleotide sequence: TGTGCCAGCAGCCGCCTAGGGGGCTCCGAGCAGTACTTC.

V usage is TRBV24-1 and J usage is TRBJ2-6, with 7 bases that match TRBD1. CDR3 length: 20 residues. Losses at the gene ends were 4 bases for V and 4 bases for J; bases not matched to a gene: 18. Per the germline V gene, CDR1 is KGHDR and CDR2 is SFDVKD. The CDR3 reads CATSETGTDIGMDGANVLTF. The CDR3 nucleotides read TGTGCCACCAGTGAGACCGGGACAGATATCGGCATGGACGGGGCCAACGTCCTGACTTTC.

This clone came up once. J is TRBJ1-2 and V is TRBV5-1; 9 nucleotides line up with TRBD1. With V trimmed by 0 bases and J by 5 bases, 5 bases remained unmatched. From germline, CDR1 is SGHRS and CDR2 YFSETQ. The CDR3 totals 15 residues. CDR3 in DNA: TGCGCCAGCAGCTTGGGTGGGACAGGGTTGTATGGCTACACCTTC. Translation gives CASSLGGTGLYGYTF.

V is TRBV20-1 and J is TRBJ1-1, with D unclear. This CDR3 contains 10 residues. CDR1 DFQATT and CDR2 SNEGSKA come from the germline V gene (reference sequence). V was clipped by 7 bases and J by 3 bases, with 6 bases between them. The CDR3 here is CSVRDTEAFF. Here the CDR3 DNA reads TGCAGTGTTCGGGACACTGAAGCTTTCTTT.

V gene TRBV5-1 combines with J gene TRBJ1-1; no firm D call. The CDR3 is 14 residues long. The germline V and J ends were trimmed by 0 bases and 1 base, with 7 bases remaining between them. In germline, CDR1 is SGHRS, CDR2 YFSETQ. The CDR3 bases are TGCGCCAGCAGCTTGGACGGGTGGAACACTGAAGCTTTCTTT. It encodes CASSLDGWNTEAFF.

Only a few counts were recorded for this clone. This sequence joins TRBV7-2 and TRBJ2-5, with D perhaps TRBD2 (5 bases). Trimming removed 5 bases from V and 1 base from J, with 8 bases in between. This CDR3 region has 13 residues. From germline, CDR1 is SGHTA and CDR2 FQGNSA. The CDR3 spells CASSAAVQETQYF. The CDR3 DNA reads TGTGCCAGCAGCGCAGCGGTCCAAGAGACCCAGTACTTC.

This chain connects TRBV19 to TRBJ2-1, with 7 nucleotides matching TRBD2. Germline CDR1 LNHDA, CDR2 SQIVND (reference sequence). After removal of 3 bases from V and 4 bases from J, the junction contained 9 bases not matched to a gene. CDR3 size: 16 residues. The CDR3 DNA is TGTGCCAGTAGTATGACACCGGGACTATCGTACAATGAGCAGTTCTTC. This translates into CASSMTPGLSYNEQFF.

The chain carries TRBV19 and TRBJ1-2, with a tentative D call TRBD1 (6 bases). V was cut by 3 bases and J by 14 bases, with 16 bases left in between. CDR1 LNHDA and CDR2 SQIVND come from the germline V gene (reference sequence). The CDR3 is 12 residues long. CDR3 in DNA: TGTGCCAGTAGTATGGTGACAGGCGGTTGGACCTTC. It encodes CASSMVTGGWTF.

Comments on this clone: This specimen includes other DNA sequences encoding the same CDR3. The chain employs TRBV3-1 (or the pseudogene TRBV3-2) and TRBJ1-1; 11 positions match TRBD1. Losses at the gene ends were 4 bases for V and 3 bases for J; bases not matched to a gene: 4. Germline-derived CDR1 and CDR2 are LGHDT and YNNKEL (reference sequence). The length of the CDR3 is 15 residues. The CDR3 DNA reads as TGTGCCAGCAGCCGACGGACAGGGGGCCACACTGAAGCTTTCTTT. Amino acid sequence: CASSRRTGGHTEAFF.

This clone was counted only a few times. The chain links TRBV4-3 to TRBJ2-2, with TRBD2 matching over 7 bases. J was trimmed by 5 bases and V by 1 base; bases with no gene match: 1. Germline CDR1 is LGHNA and CDR2 is YSLEER. The CDR3 runs 14 residues. In DNA form, the CDR3 reads TGCGCCAGCAGCCAAGGGGAGGGAACCGGGGAGCTGTTTTTT. Translation gives CASSQGEGTGELFF.

The chain combines TRBV6-5 with TRBJ1-5; 11 bases fit TRBD1. The V gene end was trimmed by 6 bases and the J gene end by 5 bases; junction bases not matched to a gene: 3. This CDR3 has 14 residues. The germline V gene has CDR1 MNHEY and CDR2 SVGAGI. The CDR3 DNA is TGTGCCAGCAGCTGGGACAGGGGGGATCAGCCCCAGCATTTT. Amino acid sequence: CASSWDRGDQPQHF.

This sequence joins TRBV11-2 and TRBJ2-1, with a tentative D call TRBD2 (6 bases). CDR3 size: 13 residues. V was pared by 5 bases and J by 16 bases, with 21 bases between. Germline V CDR1 and CDR2: SGHAT, FQNNGV. Written as DNA, the CDR3 is TGTGCCAGCAGCCTCGGAGGGACCCCTATGAATTTCTTC. Translating it yields CASSLGGTPMNFF.

The V gene is TRBV7-2, the J gene TRBJ2-1, with 10 bases fitting TRBD2. The CDR3 length is 15 residues. Germline CDR1 SGHTA, CDR2 FQGNSA. The junction had 7 bases not matched to a gene; V was cut back by 2 bases and J by 9 bases. CDR3 protein: CASSLSGRGSSEQFF. CDR3 nucleotides: TGTGCCAGCAGCTTAAGCGGGAGGGGTAGTAGTGAGCAGTTCTTC.

The rearrangement links TRBV10-3 to TRBJ1-4; D call uncertain. CDR1 is ENHRY and CDR2 is SYGVKD in the germline V gene. V lost 0 bases and J lost 7, with 9 bases in between. This CDR3 spans 14 amino acids. Here the CDR3 DNA reads TGTGCCATCAGTGAGTCGGTGGCAGGTGAAAAACTGTTTTTT. Protein product: CAISESVAGEKLFF.

The rearrangement uses TRBV25-1 and TRBJ2-5; possibly TRBD2 for D (6 bases). CDR1 is MGHDK and CDR2 is SYGVNS in the germline V gene. V lost 3 bases to trimming and J lost 5 bases, with 22 bases between them. The CDR3 covers 17 residues. The CDR3 DNA is TGTGCCAGCAGTGAGGGCGGGACTGGCCCGGGGAGGGAGACCCAGTACTTC. This sequence encodes CASSEGGTGPGRETQYF.

The rearrangement links TRBV7-8 to TRBJ2-3; tentative D call: TRBD2 (5 bases). Germline CDR1 SGHVS, CDR2 FQNEAQ. V gave up 5 bases and J gave up 0 bases, with 9 bases separating them. CDR3 length equals 14 residues. The chain's CDR3 is CASSPGLSTDTQYF. CDR3 DNA: TGTGCCAGCAGCCCCGGACTGAGCACAGATACGCAGTATTTT. The full variable domain, completed using reference TRBV7-8 and TRBJ2-3, is GAGVSQSPRYKVAKRGQDVALRCDPISGHVSLFWYQQALGQGPEFLTYFQNEAQLDKSGLPSDRFFAERPEGSVSTLKIQRTQQEDSAVYLCASSPGLSTDTQYFGPGTRLTVL.

The chain uses TRBV7-9 and TRBJ2-5; 12 bases align to TRBD1. Per the germline V gene, CDR1 is SEHNR and CDR2 is FQNEAQ (reference sequence). V was pared by 3 bases and J by 4 bases, with 6 bases of the junction left unmatched. The CDR3 contains 16 residues. The CDR3 nucleotides are TGTGCCAGCAGCTTCTGGGGACAGGGGGCGAGAGAGACCCAGTACTTC. Translated, it gives CASSFWGQGARETQYF.

This clone was counted between two and nine times. The chain couples TRBV18 to TRBJ1-1, with 9 bases aligning to TRBD1. V was clipped by 1 base and J by 3 bases; unmatched bases: 3. CDR1 is KGHSH, CDR2 LQKENI, per germline. The CDR3 extends over 15 amino acids. The CDR3 sequence: CASSPRQGEDTEAFF. The CDR3, as DNA: TGTGCCAGCTCACCACGACAGGGGGAGGACACTGAAGCTTTCTTT. The variable domain in full, with the rest retrieved from reference TRBV18 and TRBJ1-1, is NAGVMQNPRHLVRRRGQEARLRCSPMKGHSHVYWYRQLPEEGLKFMVYLQKENIIDESGMPKERFSAEFPKEGPSILRIQQVVRGDSAAYFCASSPRQGEDTEAFFGQGTRLTVV.

The CDR3 nucleotides are TGTGCCAGCTCACCGGCCGAGGGCAATCAGCCCCAGCATTTT. It encodes CASSPAEGNQPQHF. The rearrangement links TRBV18 to TRBJ1-5; D unresolved. The germline V gene encodes CDR1 KGHSH and CDR2 LQKENI. V gave up 3 bases and J gave up 2 bases, with 8 bases separating them. CDR3 length equals 14 residues.

This chain joins TRBV2 and TRBJ2-2, with a possible D match to TRBD2 (5 bases). Looked up from germline, CDR1 is SNHLY and CDR2 is FYNNEI. Trimming cost V 6 bases and J 6 bases, with 17 bases left between them. The CDR3 extends over 15 amino acids. The CDR3 bases are TGTGCCAGCAGGCCCGGGATGGCGTGGTCCGGGGAGCTGTTTTTT. Translating it yields CASRPGMAWSGELFF.

The chain has TRBV24-1 and TRBJ2-5; TRBD2 agrees at 10 bases. The CDR3 runs to 18 residues. Germline-derived CDR1 and CDR2 are KGHDR and SFDVKD. V dropped 4 bases and J dropped 1; count of bases not matched to a gene: 11. The DNA for the CDR3 is TGTGCCACCAGTGACCCTTTGAGCCGACTAGCGGGCCAAGAGACCCAGTACTTC. Its translation: CATSDPLSRLAGQETQYF.

The chain employs TRBV11-2 and TRBJ2-7; a weak D match, TRBD1 (6 bases). Germline-derived CDR1 and CDR2 are SGHAT and FQNNGV. The CDR3 is 15 residues long. The V and J ends lost 3 bases and 7 bases respectively, with 19 bases between them. The CDR3 is CASSFGRGGEKEQYF. CDR3 sequence (DNA): TGTGCCAGCAGCTTTGGACGAGGGGGAGAGAAGGAGCAGTACTTC.

The gene calls are TRBV2 and TRBJ2-7, with 12 bases that match TRBD2. CDR1 is SNHLY, CDR2 FYNNEI, per germline. The CDR3 consists of 19 residues. The junction had 13 bases not matched to a gene; V was cut back by 2 bases and J by 2 bases. CDR3 amino acids: CASSERGGTSGSHTYEQYF. The CDR3 nucleotides are TGTGCCAGCAGTGAACGGGGGGGGACTAGCGGGTCCCACACCTACGAGCAGTACTTC.

This chain connects TRBV9 to TRBJ2-1; 10 positions agree with TRBD1. Losses at the gene ends were 4 bases for V and 2 bases for J; bases not matched to a gene: 12. Germline V gene data show CDR1 as SGDLS and CDR2 as YYNGEE. This CDR3 contains 18 residues. CDR3 sequence: CASSPYSTGTGAYNEQFF. CDR3 nucleotide sequence: TGTGCCAGCAGCCCTTACTCAACCGGGACAGGGGCCTACAATGAGCAGTTCTTC. Full variable domain (rest looked up from reference TRBV9 and TRBJ2-1): DSGVTQTPKHLITATGQRVTLRCSPRSGDLSVYWYQQSLDQGLQFLIQYYNGEERAKGNILERFSAQQFPDLHSELNLSSLELGDSALYFCASSPYSTGTGAYNEQFFGPGTRLTVL.

Only a few counts were recorded for this clone. J is TRBJ2-1 and V is TRBV6-5, with 11 bases fitting TRBD2. The CDR3 length is 14 residues. Germline V lookup: CDR1 MNHEY, CDR2 SVGAGI. The V gene end was trimmed by 4 bases and the J gene end by 9 bases; junction bases not matched to a gene: 5. DNA of the CDR3: TGTGCCAGCAGTTTACTAGCGGGAGCCGGTGAGCAGTTCTTC. Its protein is CASSLLAGAGEQFF.

The genes are TRBV27 and TRBJ1-5; D possibly corresponds to TRBD1 (5 bases). With 11 bases removed from V and 3 bases from J, the gap between germline ends came to 23 bases. Germline V gives CDR1 MNHEY, CDR2 SMNVEV (reference sequence). The CDR3 extends over 16 amino acids. CDR3 region: CASSRGGNVVNQPQHF. In DNA, the CDR3 is TGTGCCTCCTCCCGGGGGGGAAACGTAGTCAATCAGCCCCAGCATTTT.